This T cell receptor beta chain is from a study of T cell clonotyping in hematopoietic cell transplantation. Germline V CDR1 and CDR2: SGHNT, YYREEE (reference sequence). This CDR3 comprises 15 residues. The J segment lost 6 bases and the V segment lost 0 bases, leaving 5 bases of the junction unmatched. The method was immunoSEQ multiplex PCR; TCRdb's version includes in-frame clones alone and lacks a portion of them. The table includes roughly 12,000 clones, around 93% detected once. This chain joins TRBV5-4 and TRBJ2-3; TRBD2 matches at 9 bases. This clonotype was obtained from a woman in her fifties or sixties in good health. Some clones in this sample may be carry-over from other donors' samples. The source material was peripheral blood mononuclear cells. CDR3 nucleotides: TGTGCCAGCAGCTTGGATCCGGCGGGGGGGGATACGCAGTATTTT. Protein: CASSLDPAGGDTQYF.